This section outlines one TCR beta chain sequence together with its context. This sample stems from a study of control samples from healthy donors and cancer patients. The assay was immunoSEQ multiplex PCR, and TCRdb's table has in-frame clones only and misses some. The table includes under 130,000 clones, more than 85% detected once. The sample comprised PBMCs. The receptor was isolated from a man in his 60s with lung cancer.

CDR3 in DNA: TGTGCCACCAGTTCGAAAAAGCAAGGCAGATTTGGGTATGGCTACACCTTC. It yields the protein CATSSKKQGRFGYGYTF. The rearrangement links TRBV24-1 to TRBJ1-2; D gene ambiguous. From germline, CDR1 is KGHDR and CDR2 SFDVKD. This CDR3 spans 17 amino acids. With 6 bases removed from V and 5 bases from J, the gap between germline ends came to 24 bases.